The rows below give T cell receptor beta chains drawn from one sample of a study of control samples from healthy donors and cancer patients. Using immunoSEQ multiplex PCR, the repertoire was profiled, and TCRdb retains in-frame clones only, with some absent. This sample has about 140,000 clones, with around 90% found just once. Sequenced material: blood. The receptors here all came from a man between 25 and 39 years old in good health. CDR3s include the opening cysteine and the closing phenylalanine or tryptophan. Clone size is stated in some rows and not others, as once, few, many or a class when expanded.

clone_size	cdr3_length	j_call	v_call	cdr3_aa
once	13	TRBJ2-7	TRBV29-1	CSVELAGGYEQYF
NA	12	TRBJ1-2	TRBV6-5	CASTPGGYGYTF
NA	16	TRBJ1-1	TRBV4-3	CASSQHHGQGDTEAFF
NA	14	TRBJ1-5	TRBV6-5	CASRSYSNNQPQHF
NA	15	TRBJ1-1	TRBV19	CASSIGTGPNTEAFF
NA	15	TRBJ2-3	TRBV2	CASRAAGVGTDTQYF
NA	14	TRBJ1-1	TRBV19	CASSIGPANTEAFF
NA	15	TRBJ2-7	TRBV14	CASSTGVNSRYEQYF
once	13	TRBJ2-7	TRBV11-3	CASSLDEGYEQYF
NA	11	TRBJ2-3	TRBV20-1	CSAGHLDTQYF
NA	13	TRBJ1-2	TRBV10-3	CAILARRDGGYTF
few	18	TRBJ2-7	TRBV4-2	CASSQDQGGGNPGYEQYF
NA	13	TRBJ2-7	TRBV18	CASSPRGSDEQYF
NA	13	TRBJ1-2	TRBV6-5	CASSYSGHYGYTF
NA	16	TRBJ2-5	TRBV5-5	CASSSGGLAGWKTQYF
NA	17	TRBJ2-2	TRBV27	CASSSVLAGGRTGELFF
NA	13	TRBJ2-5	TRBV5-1	CASSPGSRETQYF
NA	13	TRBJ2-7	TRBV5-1	CASSLQAPYEQYF
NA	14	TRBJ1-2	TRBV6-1	CASSEHPTEYGYTF
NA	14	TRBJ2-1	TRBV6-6	CASSYSGPVYEQFF
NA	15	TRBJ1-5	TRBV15	CATSESGYSNQPQHF
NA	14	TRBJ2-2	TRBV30	CAWSHDRGPGELFF
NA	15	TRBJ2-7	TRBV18	CASSYGVAGTYEQYF
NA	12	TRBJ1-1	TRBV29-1	CSVEPEHRDAFF
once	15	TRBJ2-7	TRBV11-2	CASSLSRVESYEQYF
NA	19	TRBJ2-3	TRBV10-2	CASSDGEGAGGKITDTQYF
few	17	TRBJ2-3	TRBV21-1	CASSKNHDRECADTQYF
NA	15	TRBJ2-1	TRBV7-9	CASSLVTGRSNEQFF
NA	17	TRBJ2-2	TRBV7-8	CASSLPTSGMFFGELFF
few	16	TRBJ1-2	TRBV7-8	CASSLGGLGGSYGYTF
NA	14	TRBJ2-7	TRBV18	CASSTPGLPYEQYF
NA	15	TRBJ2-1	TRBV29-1	CSATFGLGGYNEQFF
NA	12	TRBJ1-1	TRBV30	CAWGTATLEAFF
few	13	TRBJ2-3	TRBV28	CASNQHGADTQYF
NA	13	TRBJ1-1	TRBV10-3	CAIQRTENTEAFF